Below, one T cell receptor (beta chain) is given with its context. The data originate from a study of OX40 agonist ivuxolimab in advanced cancers. Study-wide background: Of mixed ages from about 20 to 80 and averaging approximately 60 years, the group was almost 85% male.

The CDR3 is made up of 15 amino acids. V lost 4 bases, J lost 6 bases, and 17 bases lay in between. Germline assignment: CDR1 SGHDT and CDR2 YYEEEE. Profiled with immunoSEQ multiplex PCR; TCRdb holds only in-frame clones, not every one. This table holds about 97,000 clones, around 85% found once. The V and J genes are TRBV5-6 and TRBJ2-1; D perhaps matches TRBD2 (6 bases). Source: CD4+ or CD8+ T cells sorted from blood, taken in a trial of the OX40 agonist ivuxolimab. The TCR originated in an adult with an advanced solid tumor such as melanoma, head and neck, liver or kidney cancer. The CDR3, as DNA: TGTGCCAGCAGCCTGGGGACTCTGCGACCCAATGAGCAGTTCTTC. Encoded protein: CASSLGTLRPNEQFF.